The clone carrying this TCR beta chain came up many times. Its specificity is unknown. The sample is drawn from a study of read filtering for tumor transcriptome and immune sequencing. Study summary: IR-seq gave about 4 to 10.27 million TCR reads per sample; RNA-seq gave roughly 75 to 1,300. Broader study findings: RNA-seq captured clonotypes less deeply and reliably than IR-seq. Sorted CD138-negative bone marrow cells were not purified T cells. Single-read clonotypes: 80% to 90% of IR-seq clonotypes (around 3.5% of reads), more than 70% of RNA-seq clonotypes (nearly 45% of reads).

The library was built from roughly 400 ng RNA with molecular barcoded adaptors for alpha/delta and beta/gamma chains. A single record per CDR3 protein comes from TCRdb applying MiXCR to the reads. The sample includes some 140,000 distinct CDR3 sequences, about 12% of them seen just once. The CDR3 has 17 residues. Germline V gives CDR1 MNHNS, CDR2 SASEGT. The ends lost 6 bases at V and 2 bases at J; junction bases unmatched: 11. The chain is built from TRBV6-1 and TRBJ2-1, with 9 bases matching TRBD1. This clonotype was obtained from a donor over 35 with multiple myeloma. Sequencing input: a population of CD138-negative cells sorted from bone marrow. For the CDR3, the DNA is TGTGCCAGCAGCTGGGACAGGGCCCCGTTCCCCTACAATGAGCAGTTCTTC. Amino acids: CASSWDRAPFPYNEQFF.